This entry lists 10 T cell receptor beta chains sequenced from one sample in a study of CD8+CD57+ T cells in acquired aplastic anemia. The use of genomic DNA as template underpinned the TCR beta VDJ and CDR3 profiling. TCRdb analysed the reads with MiXCR anew, one entry per CDR3 protein. The data show about 140,000 distinct CDR3 sequences, 41% seen once. Material for sequencing was sorted CD4+, CD8+, or CD8+CD57+ T cells (not recorded which) from PBMCs. The receptors were sampled from a human donor in good health, serving as a control.

This clonotype was picked up many times. V usage is TRBV7-9 and J usage is TRBJ1-5; 7 bases map to TRBD1. V lost 4 bases and J lost 4; bases outside the gene matches: 4. In germline, CDR1 is SEHNR, CDR2 FQNEAQ (reference sequence). The CDR3 length is 14 residues. The CDR3 bases are TGTGCCAGCAGCTCTGGACAGGTGAATCAGCCCCAGCATTTT. Translating it yields CASSSGQVNQPQHF.

V and J are TRBV10-2 and TRBJ1-6; the D gene is possibly TRBD1 (5 bases). Trimming removed 3 bases at V and 7 bases at J, with 10 bases between. CDR3 size: 14 residues. CDR1 is WSHSY and CDR2 is SAAADI in the germline V gene. The CDR3 is CASSESRDNSPLHF. CDR3 sequence (DNA): TGCGCCAGCAGTGAATCCAGGGACAATTCACCCCTCCACTTT.

This clonotype was counted many times. This chain uses TRBV25-1 with TRBJ1-1, with a possible D match to TRBD1 (6 bases). Germline CDR1 is MGHDK and CDR2 is SYGVNS. V gave up 6 bases and J gave up 2 bases, with 22 bases separating them. The CDR3 is 17 amino acids. In DNA form, the CDR3 reads TGTGCCAGCAGGGCACCTACAGGGAGGTCAGCTAACACTGAAGCTTTCTTT. As protein: CASRAPTGRSANTEAFF.

The chain recombines TRBV10-3 with TRBJ2-3, with TRBD1 matching 7 bases. V lost 10 bases and J lost 2; bases outside the gene matches: 12. The germline V gene encodes CDR1 ENHRY and CDR2 SYGVKD. This CDR3 is built from 15 residues. CDR3 in DNA: TGTGCCACCTCCGGCCGGGACAGATTCACAGATACGCAGTATTTT. As protein: CATSGRDRFTDTQYF.

This rearrangement joins TRBV7-8 to TRBJ2-7; D is undetermined. Germline V CDR1 and CDR2: SGHVS, FQNEAQ. Trimming shortened V by 9 bases and J by 4 bases, and 16 bases separated the two germline ends. The CDR3 runs 13 residues. CDR3 DNA sequence: TGTGCCAGTAGTGTTCGGTCCGCATACGAGCAGTACTTC. Amino acid sequence: CASSVRSAYEQYF.

V is TRBV25-1 and J is TRBJ1-1; perhaps TRBD1 as D (5 bases). The CDR3 loop spans 15 amino acids. Per germline, CDR1 MGHDK and CDR2 SYGVNS. Trimming stripped 5 bases from V and 5 bases from J, with 18 bases between. CDR3 in DNA: TGTGCCAGCAGTAAGCTGAGGGGTCCGGGGACTGAAGCTTTCTTT. Translated: CASSKLRGPGTEAFF.

The rearrangement links TRBV5-1 to TRBJ2-2; 10 nucleotides align to TRBD2. V was clipped by 0 bases and J by 5 bases; unmatched bases: 4. The CDR3 consists of 16 residues. CDR1 is SGHRS, CDR2 YFSETQ, per germline. Here the CDR3 reads CASSLGASGSTGELFF. The CDR3 DNA reads as TGCGCCAGCAGCTTGGGAGCTAGCGGGAGTACCGGGGAGCTGTTTTTT. The full variable domain, rest sourced from reference TRBV5-1 and TRBJ2-2, is KAGVTQTPRYLIKTRGQQVTLSCSPISGHRSVSWYQQTPGQGLQFLFEYFSETQRNKGNFPGRFSGRQFSNSRSEMNVSTLELGDSALYLCASSLGASGSTGELFFGEGSRLTVL.

CDR3 DNA: TGTGCCAGCAGCTCCTGGACTAGCGGGGTATTTTACGAGCAGTACTTC. Translated: CASSSWTSGVFYEQYF. The chain couples TRBV7-2 to TRBJ2-7, with 12 bases identical to TRBD2. The CDR3 contains 16 residues. Germline CDR1 reads SGHTA; CDR2 reads FQGNSA. V lost 4 bases and J lost 4; bases outside the gene matches: 8.

This clonotype was detected ten times or more. CDR3 region: CASSRRGQGEGSGYTF. The CDR3 region has the DNA TGTGCCAGCAGCCGGAGGGGACAGGGAGAAGGGAGCGGCTACACCTTC. The chain employs TRBV5-8 and TRBJ1-2; TRBD1 agrees at 9 bases. CDR3 length equals 16 residues. Germline CDR1 SGHTS, CDR2 YDEGEE. V lost 4 bases to trimming and J lost 8 bases; unmatched junction nucleotides: 15.

The table lists this clonotype with many counts. This sequence joins TRBV20-1 and TRBJ2-1, with 11 bases aligning to TRBD2. The CDR3 extends over 15 amino acids. V gave up 6 bases and J gave up 3 bases; unmatched junction bases: 7. Germline CDR1 DFQATT, CDR2 SNEGSKA (reference sequence). For the CDR3, the DNA is TGCAGTGCCACGGCCCTAGCGGGAGGCTACAATGAGCAGTTCTTC. As protein: CSATALAGGYNEQFF.